Shown below are 29 T cell receptor beta chains from a single sample sequenced in a study of technical replicates of blood from a handful of donors. Produced via immunoSEQ multiplex PCR; TCRdb's table is partial and in-frame only. The sample includes 80,000 or so clones, about 97% of them seen just once. The material sequenced was T cells isolated from PBMCs. The receptors stem from a human donor in good health.

This chain connects TRBV5-1 to TRBJ2-2; 10 bases map to TRBD2. J gave up 2 bases and V 4 bases, and 11 bases lay outside the gene matches. This CDR3 comprises 18 residues. The germline gives CDR1 SGHRS, CDR2 YFSETQ. CDR3 residues: CASSPAPSGGRNTGELFF. For the CDR3, the DNA is TGCGCCAGCAGCCCTGCCCCTAGCGGGGGCCGAAACACCGGGGAGCTGTTTTTT.

The rearrangement links TRBV7-2 to TRBJ2-7, with unresolved D. The V end lost 0 bases, the J end lost 4 bases, and 4 bases lay between the germline ends. The CDR3 is 12 residues long. CDR1 and CDR2 (germline): SGHTA, FQGNSA. The CDR3 region is CASSLALYEQYF. In DNA, the CDR3 is TGTGCCAGCAGCTTAGCCCTGTACGAGCAGTACTTC.

The CDR3, as DNA: TGTGCCAGCAGTTATTTTTCTGGAGACTACAATGAGCAGTTCTTC. Its translation is CASSYFSGDYNEQFF. The chain links TRBV6-5 to TRBJ2-1; no firm D call. The CDR3 spans 15 residues. V lost 3 bases and J lost 3, with 12 bases in between. The germline V gene has CDR1 MNHEY and CDR2 SVGAGI.

This sequence joins TRBV7-9 and TRBJ2-6; D perhaps matches TRBD1 (5 bases). Trimming removed 6 bases from V and 0 bases from J, with 9 bases in between. Germline V gives CDR1 SEHNR, CDR2 FQNEAQ (reference sequence). The CDR3 consists of 15 residues. CDR3 residues: CASRTAYSGANVLTF. As DNA, the CDR3 is TGTGCCAGCAGGACAGCCTACTCTGGGGCCAACGTCCTGACTTTC.

The rearrangement uses TRBV4-1 and TRBJ1-1; TRBD1 matches at 8 bases. The V segment lost 3 bases and the J segment 7 bases; nucleotides outside the gene matches: 4. This CDR3 is built from 13 residues. Germline CDR1 MGHRA, CDR2 YSYEKL. CDR3 protein: CASSQRTGLEAFF. The CDR3 DNA is TGCGCCAGCAGCCAGCGGACAGGGCTTGAAGCTTTCTTT.

The chain has TRBV7-9 and TRBJ1-3; 9 nucleotides agree with TRBD1. CDR1 and CDR2 (germline): SEHNR, FQNEAQ (reference sequence). V was pared by 4 bases and J by 1 base, with 8 bases of the junction left unmatched. The length of the CDR3 is 17 residues. DNA for the CDR3: TGTGCCAGCAGCTCTCCAGACAGGGGGAAATCTGGAAACACCATATATTTT. It codes for CASSSPDRGKSGNTIYF.

V is TRBV7-9 and J is TRBJ2-7; D may be TRBD2 (6 bases). Trimming removed 1 base from V and 2 bases from J, with 12 bases in between. The CDR3 is 15 amino acids. Germline V gives CDR1 SEHNR, CDR2 FQNEAQ (reference sequence). The CDR3 here is CASSLGSGQTYEQYF. DNA for the CDR3: TGTGCCAGCAGCTTAGGTAGCGGACAAACCTACGAGCAGTACTTC. Together with reference TRBV7-9 and TRBJ2-7, the CDR3 gives the full variable domain: DTGVSQNPRHKITKRGQNVTFRCDPISEHNRLYWYRQTLGQGPEFLTYFQNEAQLEKSRLLSDRFSAERPKGSFSTLEIQRTEQGDSAMYLCASSLGSGQTYEQYFGPGTRLTVT.

The chain links TRBV7-9 to TRBJ1-1, with a weak D call TRBD1 (5 bases). The germline gives CDR1 SEHNR, CDR2 FQNEAQ (reference sequence). The ends were cut back, 1 base at V and 6 bases at J, with 9 bases in the middle. There are 13 residues in the CDR3. The CDR3 reads CASSLGGSAEAFF. In DNA, the CDR3 is TGTGCCAGCAGCTTAGGGGGCAGCGCTGAAGCTTTCTTT.

CDR3 DNA sequence: TGTGCTAGTGGTTCGGACAGGAGCAATCAGCCCCAGCATTTT. Its translation is CASGSDRSNQPQHF. This chain joins TRBV12-5 and TRBJ1-5; the match to TRBD1 covers 7 bases. CDR3 length: 14 residues. Germline CDR1 and CDR2: LGHNT and FRNRAP. Trimming removed 4 bases from V and 1 base from J; junction bases left unmatched: 1.

J is TRBJ2-7 and V is TRBV7-9; TRBD1 agrees at 8 bases. The CDR3 is 14 amino acids. The germline gives CDR1 SEHNR, CDR2 FQNEAQ (reference sequence). J gave up 6 bases and V 5 bases, and 9 bases lay outside the gene matches. This CDR3 is CASSAPGQAAEQYF. The CDR3 DNA reads TGTGCCAGCAGCGCGCCGGGACAGGCAGCCGAGCAGTACTTC.

The rearrangement uses TRBV5-1 and TRBJ1-1; D perhaps matches TRBD1 (5 bases). Per germline, CDR1 SGHRS and CDR2 YFSETQ. There are 15 residues in the CDR3. Trimming pared 0 bases from V and 1 base from J, leaving 10 bases between. CDR3 nucleotide sequence: TGCGCCAGCAGCTTGGCCCTCGGGGGGAACACTGAAGCTTTCTTT. Amino acid sequence: CASSLALGGNTEAFF.

This sequence joins TRBV28 and TRBJ2-7; 9 nucleotides align to TRBD2. The CDR3 covers 14 residues. V trimming: 4 bases; J trimming: 3 bases; junction bases outside the gene matches: 4. Germline CDR1 and CDR2: MDHEN and SYDVKM. Written as DNA, the CDR3 is TGTGCCAGCAGTTCTGGGACTAGCTTCTACGAGCAGTACTTC. This encodes CASSSGTSFYEQYF.

The rearrangement uses TRBV19 and TRBJ1-5; 8 positions agree with TRBD1. Trimming removed 3 bases from V and 4 bases from J; junction bases left unmatched: 2. Germline V lookup: CDR1 LNHDA, CDR2 SQIVND (reference sequence). The CDR3 spans 14 residues. The CDR3 is CASSIDRGNQPQHF. Written as DNA, the CDR3 is TGTGCCAGTAGTATCGACAGGGGTAATCAGCCCCAGCATTTT.

The chain links TRBV30 to TRBJ2-3; TRBD2 aligns across 9 bases. Germline values: CDR1 GTSNPN, CDR2 SVGIG (reference sequence). Losses at the gene ends were 2 bases for V and 4 bases for J; bases not matched to a gene: 1. The CDR3 is 13 residues long. The CDR3 here is CAWSLAGSDTQYF. The DNA of the CDR3 is TGTGCCTGGAGTCTAGCGGGATCAGATACGCAGTATTTT.

The chain is built from TRBV28 and TRBJ1-2; D possibly corresponds to TRBD1 (6 bases). CDR3 length: 13 amino acids. Germline assignment: CDR1 MDHEN and CDR2 SYDVKM. V was trimmed by 3 bases and J by 7 bases, leaving 12 bases between them. The CDR3 sequence: CASSFTGSSGYTF. For the CDR3, the DNA is TGTGCCAGCAGTTTTACAGGGTCGAGTGGCTACACCTTC.

CDR3 sequence: CASSQGRAWNTEAFF. The DNA for the CDR3 is TGTGCCAGCAGCCAAGGGAGGGCTTGGAACACTGAAGCTTTCTTT. The V gene is TRBV14, the J gene TRBJ1-1, with unresolved D. The germline V gene encodes CDR1 SGHDN and CDR2 FVKESK. CDR3 length equals 15 residues. The V and J ends lost 1 base and 1 base respectively, with 10 bases between them.

The rearrangement uses TRBV5-6 and TRBJ2-1, with 11 bases aligning to TRBD2. This CDR3 has 18 amino acids. The germline CDR1 and CDR2 sequences are SGHDT and YYEEEE. V dropped 2 bases and J dropped 0; count of bases not matched to a gene: 7. The CDR3 region has the DNA TGTGCCAGCAGCTTCGGGACTAGCGGAGACAGCTCCTACAATGAGCAGTTCTTC. Residues: CASSFGTSGDSSYNEQFF.

J is TRBJ1-1 and V is TRBV11-2; unclear D gene. Trimming pared 5 bases from V and 1 base from J, leaving 14 bases between. Germline CDR1 reads SGHAT; CDR2 reads FQNNGV. The CDR3 contains 15 residues. The chain's CDR3 is CASSPPHRGNTEAFF. In DNA, the CDR3 is TGTGCCAGCAGCCCGCCCCACCGGGGGAACACTGAAGCTTTCTTT.

The V and J genes are TRBV27 and TRBJ2-7; TRBD1 aligns across 7 bases. Germline V gives CDR1 MNHEY, CDR2 SMNVEV (reference sequence). V shed 5 bases and J 1 base; nucleotides not matched to a gene: 5. CDR3 length: 14 residues. CDR3 protein: CASSVQGFSYEQYF. In DNA form, the CDR3 reads TGTGCCAGCAGTGTACAGGGGTTTTCCTACGAGCAGTACTTC.

This rearrangement joins TRBV14 to TRBJ2-2; 12 positions agree with TRBD2. The CDR3 spans 17 residues. The germline V gene encodes CDR1 SGHDN and CDR2 FVKESK. V dropped 3 bases and J dropped 4; count of bases not matched to a gene: 6. The CDR3 is CASSQLMGLAGTGELFF. CDR3 bases: TGTGCCAGCAGCCAGTTGATGGGACTAGCGGGCACCGGGGAGCTGTTTTTT.

V is TRBV11-2 and J is TRBJ2-7; D is uncertain. V lost 5 bases to trimming and J lost 4 bases, with 12 bases between them. The germline V gene has CDR1 SGHAT and CDR2 FQNNGV. This CDR3 has 13 amino acids. The CDR3 nucleotides read TGTGCCAGCAGCCCTGGGCTTACGTACGAGCAGTACTTC. Translating it yields CASSPGLTYEQYF.

The V and J genes are TRBV19 and TRBJ1-2, with 7 positions matching TRBD1. The CDR3 has 14 residues. CDR1 and CDR2 (germline): LNHDA, SQIVND (reference sequence). V lost 4 bases to trimming and J lost 4 bases; unmatched junction nucleotides: 6. The CDR3 loop reads CASSTRDSIYGYTF. CDR3 bases: TGTGCCAGTAGTACCCGGGACAGCATCTATGGCTACACCTTC.

The V and J genes are TRBV6-5 and TRBJ2-1; 9 nucleotides align to TRBD2. This CDR3 contains 15 residues. V lost 2 bases, J lost 5 bases, and 4 bases stayed unmatched. The V gene's germline CDR1 is MNHEY and CDR2 SVGAGI. In nucleotides, the CDR3 is TGTGCCAGCAGTTACAGATTAGCGGGAGACAATGAGCAGTTCTTC. Protein sequence: CASSYRLAGDNEQFF.

This clone was found once. The genes are TRBV9 and TRBJ2-3; no firm D call. From germline, CDR1 is SGDLS and CDR2 YYNGEE. V was cut by 2 bases and J by 2 bases, with 9 bases left in between. This CDR3 region has 14 residues. Written as DNA, the CDR3 is TGTGCCAGCAGCGTCCAGAGGAACACAGATACGCAGTATTTT. The encoded protein is CASSVQRNTDTQYF.

J is TRBJ2-5 and V is TRBV9; 13 nucleotides match TRBD2. V lost 3 bases to trimming and J lost 0 bases; unmatched junction nucleotides: 11. This CDR3 comprises 19 residues. CDR1 is SGDLS, CDR2 YYNGEE, per germline. CDR3 loop: CASSAARTSGGPDQETQYF. CDR3 coding DNA: TGTGCCAGCAGCGCGGCAAGGACTAGCGGGGGCCCAGACCAAGAGACCCAGTACTTC.

This chain connects TRBV7-7 to TRBJ2-3; D possibly corresponds to TRBD1 (6 bases). The CDR3 totals 14 residues. Germline V gene data show CDR1 as SSHAT and CDR2 as FNYEAQ (reference sequence). V lost 4 bases to trimming and J lost 6 bases, with 14 bases between them. The CDR3 sequence is CASSSGTSSDTQYF. The CDR3 DNA reads as TGTGCCAGCAGCTCTGGGACATCCTCCGATACGCAGTATTTT.

The chain joins TRBV5-1 to TRBJ2-2; 9 positions agree with TRBD2. Trimming took 6 bases from V and 4 from J; bases not matched to a gene: 7. CDR1 and CDR2 (germline): SGHRS, YFSETQ. This CDR3 region has 15 residues. CDR3 in amino acids: CASTLSGSSTGELFF. Here the CDR3 DNA reads TGCGCCAGCACCCTTAGCGGGAGTAGCACCGGGGAGCTGTTTTTT.

This clone was detected only once. The rearrangement joins TRBV5-4 to TRBJ1-2; 7 bases are shared with TRBD1. With V trimmed by 3 bases and J by 10 bases, 18 bases remained unmatched. This CDR3 comprises 16 residues. Germline CDR1 is SGHNT and CDR2 is YYREEE (reference sequence). The CDR3 here is CASSSAKAGGDSSYTF. For the CDR3, the DNA is TGTGCCAGCAGCTCGGCAAAGGCAGGGGGAGATAGTTCCTACACCTTC.

The chain uses TRBV29-1 and TRBJ1-1; D ambiguous. The V gene's germline CDR1 is SQVTM and CDR2 ANQGSEA. This CDR3 comprises 8 residues. Trimming shortened V by 7 bases and J by 11 bases, and 8 bases separated the two germline ends. The DNA of the CDR3 is TGCAGCGCTACGGAGGCTTTCTTT. Its protein is CSATEAFF.